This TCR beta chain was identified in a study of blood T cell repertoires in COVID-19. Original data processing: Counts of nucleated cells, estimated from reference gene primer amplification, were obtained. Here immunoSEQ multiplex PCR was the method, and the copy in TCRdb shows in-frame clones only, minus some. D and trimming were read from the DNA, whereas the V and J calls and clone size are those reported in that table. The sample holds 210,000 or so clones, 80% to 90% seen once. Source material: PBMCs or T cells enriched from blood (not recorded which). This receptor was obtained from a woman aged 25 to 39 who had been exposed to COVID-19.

CDR3 sequence: CATSRGGTGSTDTQYF. Written as DNA, the CDR3 is TGTGCCACCAGCAGAGGAGGAACAGGTAGCACAGATACGCAGTATTTT. The rearrangement joins TRBV15 to TRBJ2-3; perhaps TRBD1 as D (5 bases). The CDR3 loop spans 16 amino acids. The V end was cut by 1 base, the J end by 0 bases, with 11 bases between. Germline values: CDR1 LNHNV, CDR2 YYDKDF (reference sequence).